This TCR beta chain was captured in a study of T cells after yellow fever vaccination (dated by TCRdb to between 2018 and 2021). Context from the whole study: The SMART-Seq v4 Ultra Low Input RNA kit was used to prepare libraries from fractions with low cell numbers. To follow T-cell clones before and after both primary and booster YFV17D yellow fever vaccination, bulk TCR alpha and beta repertoires underwent longitudinal sequencing. The cohort comprised two healthy male donors, one aged 18 to 30 and one aged 30 to 40 years. Blood was drawn at multiple timepoints before and after primary and secondary immunization, with bulk PBMC replicates and cell subsets isolated.

Only a few counts were recorded for this clonotype. It lacks a known antigen. No much larger clonotype is one base removed from it; base qualities were not supplied. TCR cDNA was synthesized by 5'RACE template switching, through which a universal primer site and unique molecular identifiers were introduced. Priming of cDNA synthesis was performed from both the TCR alpha and TCR beta constant segments. Library amplification used two PCR steps, and the second PCR step added sample barcodes and sequencing adapters. Sequencing of the libraries was done on either Illumina HiSeq 2500 (2x100 bp) or NovaSeq (2x150 bp). As for the original processing: Demultiplexing of reads and collapsing into UMI consensus sequences were performed with MIGEC, and V(D)J alignment was carried out with MiXCR. Clonotypes responding to the vaccine were identified with edgeR on replicate PBMC samples, with the criteria of FDR below 0.01 and a log2 fold change above 5 up to day 15. Each bulk clonotype received a CD4 or CD8 identity based on whether the sequenced CD4 or CD8 repertoire contained that clonotype at higher abundance. TCRdb took the public reads, trimmed them with fastp at Q25, ran MiXCR for clone calling and kept in-frame beta chains. Identical CDR3 protein sequences are pooled into one entry, listed with their most common genes and DNA. The V and J calls come from TCRdb's annotation, not from the publication. The sample profile shows around 360,000 distinct CDR3 sequences; about 9.9% of them were found once. Of the sample, 18% falls within the top ten clones.

The full study reports these points: The secondary T-cell response was weaker than the primary response but faster, peaking on day 5 instead of day 15. Only a couple of donors were included in the study, so the extent to which the findings can be generalized is limited. FACS-sorted repertoires could contain abundant contaminating clonotypes from the bulk population, so computational filtering was required. After the booster, most clones that had expanded after primary vaccination were detected again (about 97% of CD4 and more than 85% of CD8), suggesting broad maintenance of memory. A small fraction of clonotypes showed up in both the CD4 and CD8 compartments, probably as a result of convergent recombination.

The CDR3 goes from the cysteine to the phenylalanine over 16 residues. The retained sequence is limited to the CDR3, 48 bases, with the frame set at the first base. V is trimmed back by 5 bases and J by 9 bases, and the junction contains 16 bases that no gene match accounts for. Looking up the germline V gene yields CDR1 SNHLY and CDR2 FYNNEI. Reading the label with the study, this specimen's treatment or condition is: live attenuated yellow fever vaccine strain. At each blood-draw timepoint, two biological replicates of bulk PBMCs were collected. A standard Ficoll-Paque protocol was used to isolate PBMCs from peripheral blood. RNA was extracted with TriZol from bulk PBMCs, CD4 and CD8 fractions, and dextramer-positive and dextramer-negative fractions.

Recombination joined TRBV2 with TRBJ2-4; a stretch of 7 junction bases matches TRBD1. The clonotype comes from a man between 18 and 35 years old who received the YFV17D yellow fever vaccine. This specimen consisted of PBMCs, obtained on the day of the first yellow fever vaccination. The nucleotides read TGTGCCAGCAGTCCCCACTCTGGACAGGAGGAGGTCATTCAGTACTTC. Translation gives CASSPHSGQEEVIQYF.